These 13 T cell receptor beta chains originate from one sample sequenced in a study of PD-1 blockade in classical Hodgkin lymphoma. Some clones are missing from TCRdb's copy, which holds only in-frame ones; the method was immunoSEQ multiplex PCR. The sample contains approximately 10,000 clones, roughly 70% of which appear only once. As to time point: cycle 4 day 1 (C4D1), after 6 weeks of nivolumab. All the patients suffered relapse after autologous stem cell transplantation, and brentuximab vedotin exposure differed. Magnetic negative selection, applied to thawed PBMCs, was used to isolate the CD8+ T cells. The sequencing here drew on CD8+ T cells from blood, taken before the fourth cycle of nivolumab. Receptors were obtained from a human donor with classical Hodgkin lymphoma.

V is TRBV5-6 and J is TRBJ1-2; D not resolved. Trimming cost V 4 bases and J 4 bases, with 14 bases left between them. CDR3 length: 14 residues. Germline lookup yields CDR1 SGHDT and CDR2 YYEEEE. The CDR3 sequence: CASSTRWLPYGYTF. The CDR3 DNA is TGTGCCAGCAGCACTCGGTGGCTACCCTATGGCTACACCTTC.

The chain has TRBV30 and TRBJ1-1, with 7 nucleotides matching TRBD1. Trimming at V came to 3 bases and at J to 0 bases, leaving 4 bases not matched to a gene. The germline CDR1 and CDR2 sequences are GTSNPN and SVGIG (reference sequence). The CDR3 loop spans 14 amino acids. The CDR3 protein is CAWSPTGVNTEAFF. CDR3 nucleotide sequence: TGTGCCTGGAGCCCAACAGGGGTGAACACTGAAGCTTTCTTT.

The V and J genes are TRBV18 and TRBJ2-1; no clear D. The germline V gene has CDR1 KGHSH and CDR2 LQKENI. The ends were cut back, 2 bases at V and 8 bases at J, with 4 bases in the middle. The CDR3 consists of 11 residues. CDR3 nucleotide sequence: TGTGCCAGCTCACCAGGGGATGAGCAGTTCTTC. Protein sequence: CASSPGDEQFF. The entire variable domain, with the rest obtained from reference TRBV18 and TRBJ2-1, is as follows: NAGVMQNPRHLVRRRGQEARLRCSPMKGHSHVYWYRQLPEEGLKFMVYLQKENIIDESGMPKERFSAEFPKEGPSILRIQQVVRGDSAAYFCASSPGDEQFFGPGTRLTVL.

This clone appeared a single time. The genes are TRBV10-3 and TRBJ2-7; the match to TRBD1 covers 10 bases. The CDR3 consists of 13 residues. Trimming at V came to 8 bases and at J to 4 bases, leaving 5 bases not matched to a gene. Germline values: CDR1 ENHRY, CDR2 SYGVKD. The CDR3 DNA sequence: TGTGCCATCGGAGGACAGGGGGATTACGAGCAGTACTTC. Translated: CAIGGQGDYEQYF.

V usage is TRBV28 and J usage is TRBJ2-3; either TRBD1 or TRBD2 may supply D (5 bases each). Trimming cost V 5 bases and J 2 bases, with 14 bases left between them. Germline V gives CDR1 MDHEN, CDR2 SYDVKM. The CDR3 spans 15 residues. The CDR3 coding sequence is TGTGCCAGCAGTCCCGCCGGGGCCCTCACAGATACGCAGTATTTT. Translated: CASSPAGALTDTQYF.

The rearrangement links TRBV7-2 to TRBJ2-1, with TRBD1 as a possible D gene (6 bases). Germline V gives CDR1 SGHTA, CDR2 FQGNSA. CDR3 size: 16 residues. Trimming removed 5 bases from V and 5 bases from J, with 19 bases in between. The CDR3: CASSLGQSHPNNEQFF. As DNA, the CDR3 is TGTGCCAGCAGCCTTGGACAGTCTCATCCCAACAATGAGCAGTTCTTC.

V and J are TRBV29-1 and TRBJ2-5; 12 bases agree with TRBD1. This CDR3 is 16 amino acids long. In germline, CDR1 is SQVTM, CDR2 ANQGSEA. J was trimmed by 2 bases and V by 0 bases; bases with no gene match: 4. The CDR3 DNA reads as TGCAGCGTTGAAGATTGGGACAGGGGGCGGCAAGAGACCCAGTACTTC. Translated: CSVEDWDRGRQETQYF.

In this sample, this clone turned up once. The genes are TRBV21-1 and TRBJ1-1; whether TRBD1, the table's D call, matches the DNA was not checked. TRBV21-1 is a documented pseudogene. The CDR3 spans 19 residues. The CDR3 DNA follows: TGTGCCAGCAGCAAAGCAAGGATGGTCCAGGGGCATATGAACACTGAAGCTTTCTTT. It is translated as CASSKARMVQGHMNTEAFF.

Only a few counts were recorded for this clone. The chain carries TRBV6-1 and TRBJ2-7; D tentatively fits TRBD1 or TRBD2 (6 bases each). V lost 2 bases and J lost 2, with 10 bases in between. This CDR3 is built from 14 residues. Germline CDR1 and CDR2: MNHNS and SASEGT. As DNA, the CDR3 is TGTGCCAGCAGTGAATGGAGGGGGGCCTACGAGCAGTACTTC. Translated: CASSEWRGAYEQYF.

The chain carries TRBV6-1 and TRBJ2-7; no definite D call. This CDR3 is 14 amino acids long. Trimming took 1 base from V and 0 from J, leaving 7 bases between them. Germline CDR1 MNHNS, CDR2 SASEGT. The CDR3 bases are TGTGCCAGCAGTGAAGTGGTCAACTCCTACGAGCAGTACTTC. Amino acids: CASSEVVNSYEQYF.

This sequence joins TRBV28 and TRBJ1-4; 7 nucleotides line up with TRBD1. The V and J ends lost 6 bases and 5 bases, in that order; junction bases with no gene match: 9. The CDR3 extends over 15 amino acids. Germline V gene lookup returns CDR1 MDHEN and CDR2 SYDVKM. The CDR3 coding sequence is TGTGCCAGCAGCCGACAGGGTTTCGCCAATGAAAAACTGTTTTTT. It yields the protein CASSRQGFANEKLFF.

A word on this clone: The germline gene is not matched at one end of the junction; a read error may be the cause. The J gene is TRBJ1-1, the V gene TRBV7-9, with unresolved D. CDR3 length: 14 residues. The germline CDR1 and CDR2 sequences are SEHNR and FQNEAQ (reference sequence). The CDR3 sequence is CASSRREVNTEAFF. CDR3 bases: TGCGCCAGCAGCCGGAGGGAGGTTAACACTGAAGCTTTCTTT.

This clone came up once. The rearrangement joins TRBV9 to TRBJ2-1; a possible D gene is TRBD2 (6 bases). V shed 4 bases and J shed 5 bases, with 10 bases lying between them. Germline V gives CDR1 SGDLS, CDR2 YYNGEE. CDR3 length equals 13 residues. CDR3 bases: TGTGCCAGCAGCTTCGGACTAAACAATGAGCAGTTCTTC. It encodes CASSFGLNNEQFF.